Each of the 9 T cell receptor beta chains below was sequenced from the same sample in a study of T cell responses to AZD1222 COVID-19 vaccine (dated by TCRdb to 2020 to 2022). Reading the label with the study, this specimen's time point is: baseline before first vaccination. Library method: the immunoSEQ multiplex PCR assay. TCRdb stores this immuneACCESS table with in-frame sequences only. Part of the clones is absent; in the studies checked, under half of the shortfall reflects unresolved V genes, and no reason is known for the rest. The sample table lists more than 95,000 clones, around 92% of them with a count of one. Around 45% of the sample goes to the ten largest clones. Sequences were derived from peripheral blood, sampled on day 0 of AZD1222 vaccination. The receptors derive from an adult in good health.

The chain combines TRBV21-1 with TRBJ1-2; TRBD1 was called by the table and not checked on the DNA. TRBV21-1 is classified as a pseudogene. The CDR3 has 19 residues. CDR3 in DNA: TGTGCCAGCAGGACAATGGGACAGCCGATTCTCCAATATAACTATGGCTACACCTTC. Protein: CASRTMGQPILQYNYGYTF.

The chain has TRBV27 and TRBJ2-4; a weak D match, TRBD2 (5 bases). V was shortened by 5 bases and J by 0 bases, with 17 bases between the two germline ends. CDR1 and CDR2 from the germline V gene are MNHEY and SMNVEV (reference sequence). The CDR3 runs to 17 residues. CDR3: CASSLGVGTLAKNIQYF. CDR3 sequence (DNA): TGTGCCAGCAGTCTCGGGGTAGGCACTTTAGCCAAAAACATTCAGTACTTC.

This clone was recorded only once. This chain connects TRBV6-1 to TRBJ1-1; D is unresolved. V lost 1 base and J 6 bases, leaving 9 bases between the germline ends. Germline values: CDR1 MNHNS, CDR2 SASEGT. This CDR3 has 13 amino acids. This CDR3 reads CASSEGPLPEAFF. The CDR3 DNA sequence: TGTGCCAGCAGTGAAGGGCCGTTGCCTGAAGCTTTCTTT.

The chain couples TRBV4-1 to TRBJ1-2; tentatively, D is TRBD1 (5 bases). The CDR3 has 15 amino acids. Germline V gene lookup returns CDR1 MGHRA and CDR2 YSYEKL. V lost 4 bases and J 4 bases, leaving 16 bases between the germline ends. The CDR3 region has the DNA TGCGCCAGCAGCCCCGGGGGAAGGGGTAGCTATGGCTACACCTTC. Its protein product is CASSPGGRGSYGYTF.

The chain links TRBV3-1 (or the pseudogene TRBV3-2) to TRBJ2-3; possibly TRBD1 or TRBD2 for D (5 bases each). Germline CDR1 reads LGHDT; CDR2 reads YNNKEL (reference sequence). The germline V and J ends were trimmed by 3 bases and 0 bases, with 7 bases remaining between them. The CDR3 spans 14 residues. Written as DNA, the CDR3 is TGTGCCAGCAGCCACGAGGGGAGCACAGATACGCAGTATTTT. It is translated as CASSHEGSTDTQYF.

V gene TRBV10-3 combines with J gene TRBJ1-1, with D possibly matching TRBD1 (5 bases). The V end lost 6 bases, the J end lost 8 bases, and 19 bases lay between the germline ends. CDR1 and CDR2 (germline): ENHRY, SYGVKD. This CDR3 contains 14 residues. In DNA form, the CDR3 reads TGTGCCATCAGCGCCCGGGACCCCCCGGGGGAAGCTTTCTTT. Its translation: CAISARDPPGEAFF.

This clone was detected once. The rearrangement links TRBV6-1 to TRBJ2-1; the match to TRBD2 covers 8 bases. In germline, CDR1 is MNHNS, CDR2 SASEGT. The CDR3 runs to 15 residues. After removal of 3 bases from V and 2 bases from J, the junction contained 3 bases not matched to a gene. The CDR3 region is CASSEDSGAYNEQFF. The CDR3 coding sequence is TGTGCCAGCAGTGAGGATAGCGGGGCCTACAATGAGCAGTTCTTC.

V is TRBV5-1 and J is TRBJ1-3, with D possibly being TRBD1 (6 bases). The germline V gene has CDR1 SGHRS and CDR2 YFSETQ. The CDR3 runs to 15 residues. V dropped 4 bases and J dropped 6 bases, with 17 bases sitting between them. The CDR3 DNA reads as TGCGCCAGCAGCGTTGAGGGTGCAGGGGAAAACACCATATATTTT. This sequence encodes CASSVEGAGENTIYF.

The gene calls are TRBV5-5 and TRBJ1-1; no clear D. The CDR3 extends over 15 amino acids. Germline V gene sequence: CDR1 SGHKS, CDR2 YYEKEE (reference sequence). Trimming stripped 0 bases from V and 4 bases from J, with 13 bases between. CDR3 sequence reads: CASSLEGRGITEAFF. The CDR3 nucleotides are TGTGCCAGCAGCTTGGAGGGCCGAGGGATCACTGAAGCTTTCTTT.